Sequencing of this T cell receptor (beta chain) was carried out in a study of blood T cell repertoires in COVID-19 (dated by TCRdb to between 2020 and 2021). Broadly, across the study: Samples from collaborators originated in the United States, Italy and Spain and spanned both the acute and convalescent phases of COVID-19. The prospective study material was composed of cDNA or gDNA derived from T cells, B-cell-depleted T cells, or PBMCs. Deeply sampled blood TCRbeta repertoires from subjects exposed to, actively infected with, or recovered from COVID-19 were included in the dataset. The repertoires were released in a freely available public database intended as a resource for research on the immune response to SARS-CoV-2. Samples came from the ongoing ImmuneRACE study (first 160 participants) plus 1,254 subjects from 6 global collaborators. A de-identified subject ID, COVID-19 status, age in years and sex were almost always included in the sample metadata. Where available, HLA class I and class II types were taken from metadata supplied by the sample provider and were not determined by assay-based typing. Findings and caveats that apply to the study as a whole: The quantity of clinical and demographic metadata differed by source and by participant and was supplied without curation.

From the cysteine up to the phenylalanine, the CDR3 has a length of 13 residues. The CDR3 DNA has 39 bases and is translated from base 1. The germline ends are 10 bases apart after V is trimmed by 2 bases and J by 8 bases. CDR1 and CDR2 were assigned from the germline V gene as SGHDT and YYEEEE. In the case of this clone: No cognate antigen has been identified for it. No much larger clonotype is one base removed from it; base qualities were not supplied.

Each collaborating institution followed its own protocols to collect whole blood in K2EDTA tubes. For TCRbeta analysis, collaborator samples were shipped as frozen whole blood, as isolated PBMCs, or as DNA extracted from either sample type. TCRbeta CDR3 regions were amplified from genomic DNA by means of the immunoSEQ Assay, a bias-controlled multiplex PCR. The authors' analysis ran thus. Nucleated cell counts per sample were estimated from amplification of reference gene primers within the assay. To quantify the absolute abundance of each unique TCRbeta CDR3 rearrangement, sequence reads were collapsed and filtered. For each sample, productive Simpson clonality was calculated by taking the square root of Simpson's diversity index across productive rearrangements. TCRdb stores this immuneACCESS table with in-frame sequences only. Part of the clones is absent; in the studies checked, under half of the shortfall reflects unresolved V genes, and no reason is known for the rest. V and J calls plus clone size are reproduced from that table; the DNA served to infer D and trimming. Recorded for this sample are some 200,000 clones; approximately 86% of them occurred a single time. Clones ranked in the top ten supply 3% to 4% of the sample.

The chain was built from TRBV5-6 and TRBJ1-4, with no D gene named confidently. The sample comprised peripheral blood. This TCR derives from an older man with acute or convalescent COVID-19. The DNA is TGTGCCAGCAGCTTCGCCGGCGGGGAAAAACTGTTTTTT. Its coded protein is CASSFAGGEKLFF.